These T cell receptor beta chains were read from a single sample in a study of CD8 T cells in ankylosing spondylitis. TCRdb re-analysed the 5' RACE reads in MiXCR, keeping a single row per CDR3 protein. The table records 200,000 to 250,000 distinct CDR3 sequences, roughly a tenth of them present only once. The sample comprised blood, either unsorted or a sorted T cell fraction (not recorded which). These receptors all stem from a male donor with ankylosing spondylitis or in good health (not recorded which). The CDR3 runs from the conserved cysteine through the conserved F or W. The D gene is left open where the match is weak. Clone size is not always given. Where it is, it says once, few, many or a class for expanded clones.

J gene: TRBJ2-2; V gene: TRBV20-1; CDR3 length: 13; clone size: few; D gene: NA; CDR3 protein: CSEKRLNTGELFF; CDR3 DNA: TGCAGTGAAAAGCGGTTGAACACCGGGGAGCTGTTTTTT
J gene: TRBJ2-3; V gene: TRBV2; CDR3 length: 15; clone size: many; D gene: TRBD1; CDR3 protein: CASSDRDRGSDTQYF; CDR3 DNA: TGTGCCAGCAGTGACCGGGACAGGGGGTCAGATACGCAGTATTTT
J gene: TRBJ1-5; V gene: TRBV2; CDR3 length: 14; clone size: many; D gene: NA; CDR3 protein: CASSVQQGNQPQHF; CDR3 DNA: TGTGCCAGCAGTGTGCAACAGGGCAATCAGCCCCAGCATTTT
J gene: TRBJ2-2; V gene: TRBV5-1; CDR3 length: 14; clone size: many; D gene: TRBD1; CDR3 protein: CASSITGVTGELFF; CDR3 DNA: TGCGCCAGCAGCATAACAGGGGTCACCGGGGAGCTGTTTTTT
J gene: TRBJ1-1; V gene: TRBV5-1; CDR3 length: 14; clone size: many; D gene: NA; CDR3 protein: CASSPREGDTEAFF; CDR3 DNA: TGCGCCAGCAGCCCCCGGGAGGGGGACACTGAAGCTTTCTTT
J gene: TRBJ2-3; V gene: TRBV9; CDR3 length: 15; clone size: many; D gene: NA; CDR3 protein: CASSVGGPAADTQYF; CDR3 DNA: TGTGCCAGCAGCGTAGGGGGGCCCGCCGCCGATACGCAGTATTTT
J gene: TRBJ1-5; V gene: TRBV5-1; CDR3 length: 15; clone size: NA; D gene: NA; CDR3 protein: CASSPTGSSNQPQHF; CDR3 DNA: TGCGCCAGCAGCCCGACAGGATCTAGCAATCAGCCCCAGCATTTT
J gene: TRBJ1-1; V gene: TRBV5-6; CDR3 length: 17; clone size: NA; D gene: TRBD1; CDR3 protein: CASSGGTGERRATEAFF; CDR3 DNA: TGTGCCAGCAGCGGAGGGACAGGAGAGAGGCGGGCCACTGAAGCTTTCTTT
J gene: TRBJ2-1; V gene: TRBV4-2; CDR3 length: 15; clone size: many; D gene: TRBD2; CDR3 protein: CASSPGLAGDNEQFF; CDR3 DNA: TGTGCCAGCAGCCCGGGTTTAGCGGGTGATAATGAGCAGTTCTTC
J gene: TRBJ2-3; V gene: TRBV20-1; CDR3 length: 15; clone size: many; D gene: NA; CDR3 protein: CSASATRGGTDTQYF; CDR3 DNA: TGCAGTGCTAGCGCTACTAGGGGGGGGACAGATACGCAGTATTTT
J gene: TRBJ1-6; V gene: TRBV5-1; CDR3 length: 15; clone size: NA; D gene: NA; CDR3 protein: CASSLRQGRDSPLHF; CDR3 DNA: TGCGCCAGCAGCTTGAGGCAGGGCAGGGATTCACCCCTCCACTTT
J gene: TRBJ2-5; V gene: TRBV20-1; CDR3 length: 14; clone size: many; D gene: NA; CDR3 protein: CSAMKIAEQETQYF; CDR3 DNA: TGCAGTGCAATGAAAATAGCCGAACAAGAGACCCAGTACTTC
J gene: TRBJ1-2; V gene: TRBV5-1; CDR3 length: 14; clone size: few; D gene: NA; CDR3 protein: CASSLNQNNYGYTF; CDR3 DNA: TGCGCCAGCAGCTTGAATCAGAATAACTATGGCTACACCTTC
J gene: TRBJ2-1; V gene: TRBV18; CDR3 length: 16; clone size: NA; D gene: NA; CDR3 protein: CASSPEGGAPYNEQFF; CDR3 DNA: TGTGCCAGCTCACCTGAGGGGGGGGCACCCTACAATGAGCAGTTCTTC
J gene: TRBJ2-1; V gene: TRBV11-1; CDR3 length: 18; clone size: NA; D gene: TRBD1; CDR3 protein: CASSAGTGGTAPYNEQFF; CDR3 DNA: TGTGCCAGCAGCGCCGGGACAGGGGGAACTGCCCCCTACAATGAGCAGTTCTTC
J gene: TRBJ1-1; V gene: TRBV7-9; CDR3 length: 15; clone size: NA; D gene: NA; CDR3 protein: CASSLEQGSDTEAFF; CDR3 DNA: TGTGCCAGCAGCTTAGAACAGGGTTCGGACACTGAAGCTTTCTTT
J gene: TRBJ1-4; V gene: TRBV7-2; CDR3 length: 13; clone size: NA; D gene: TRBD1; CDR3 protein: CASRLTGDEKLFF; CDR3 DNA: TGTGCCAGCAGACTTACAGGGGATGAAAAACTGTTTTTT
J gene: TRBJ2-1; V gene: TRBV12-3/TRBV12-4; CDR3 length: 15; clone size: many; D gene: TRBD2; CDR3 protein: CASSLGPGGVNEQFF; CDR3 DNA: TGTGCCAGCAGTTTAGGTCCGGGGGGGGTAAATGAGCAGTTCTTC
J gene: TRBJ2-3; V gene: TRBV20-1; CDR3 length: 14; clone size: many; D gene: NA; CDR3 protein: CSADKGLREDTQYF; CDR3 DNA: TGCAGTGCTGATAAGGGACTGAGGGAAGATACGCAGTATTTT
J gene: TRBJ2-2; V gene: TRBV12-3/TRBV12-4; CDR3 length: 15; clone size: many; D gene: NA; CDR3 protein: CASSRQGLGAGELFF; CDR3 DNA: TGTGCCAGCAGCCGTCAGGGGCTGGGAGCCGGGGAGCTGTTTTTT
J gene: TRBJ2-5; V gene: TRBV9; CDR3 length: 17; clone size: many; D gene: TRBD2; CDR3 protein: CASSVGSSGGSAETQYF; CDR3 DNA: TGTGCCAGCAGCGTAGGATCTAGCGGGGGCTCTGCAGAGACCCAGTACTTC
J gene: TRBJ2-5; V gene: TRBV25-1; CDR3 length: 16; clone size: NA; D gene: NA; CDR3 protein: CASSESVSKVQETQYF; CDR3 DNA: TGTGCCAGCAGTGAATCCGTCAGCAAGGTCCAAGAGACCCAGTACTTC
J gene: TRBJ2-1; V gene: TRBV6-5; CDR3 length: 16; clone size: many; D gene: NA; CDR3 protein: CASSYSFRGSYNEQFF; CDR3 DNA: TGTGCCAGCAGTTACTCGTTTCGGGGATCCTACAATGAGCAGTTCTTC
J gene: TRBJ2-5; V gene: TRBV20-1; CDR3 length: 13; clone size: few; D gene: TRBD2; CDR3 protein: CSARAGGRETQYF; CDR3 DNA: TGCAGTGCAAGAGCGGGGGGGCGAGAGACCCAGTACTTC
J gene: TRBJ2-7; V gene: TRBV5-1; CDR3 length: 13; clone size: many; D gene: NA; CDR3 protein: CASSRTAGYEQYF; CDR3 DNA: TGCGCCAGCAGCCGGACAGCTGGGTACGAGCAGTACTTC
J gene: TRBJ2-7; V gene: TRBV5-1; CDR3 length: 15; clone size: medium-sized; D gene: NA; CDR3 protein: CASSSQTGFSYEQYF; CDR3 DNA: TGCGCCAGCAGCTCCCAAACAGGGTTCTCCTACGAGCAGTACTTC
J gene: TRBJ2-1; V gene: TRBV29-1; CDR3 length: 13; clone size: NA; D gene: NA; CDR3 protein: CSVSDANYNEQFF; CDR3 DNA: TGCAGCGTTTCCGACGCGAACTACAATGAGCAGTTCTTC
J gene: TRBJ1-2; V gene: TRBV11-2; CDR3 length: 16; clone size: many; D gene: NA; CDR3 protein: CASSLRDGARNYGYTF; CDR3 DNA: TGTGCCAGCAGCTTGAGAGACGGAGCCCGAAACTATGGCTACACCTTC
J gene: TRBJ2-3; V gene: TRBV2; CDR3 length: 10; clone size: few; D gene: NA; CDR3 protein: CASSADTQYF; CDR3 DNA: TGTGCCAGCAGCGCAGATACGCAGTATTTT
J gene: TRBJ1-5; V gene: TRBV6-4; CDR3 length: 14; clone size: NA; D gene: NA; CDR3 protein: CASSETHSNQPQHF; CDR3 DNA: TGTGCCAGCAGTGAAACGCATAGCAATCAGCCCCAGCATTTT
J gene: TRBJ2-3; V gene: TRBV9; CDR3 length: 16; clone size: few; D gene: NA; CDR3 protein: CASSPRLGDSTDTQYF; CDR3 DNA: TGTGCCAGCAGCCCGCGGTTGGGGGACAGCACAGATACGCAGTATTTT
J gene: TRBJ2-2; V gene: TRBV7-3; CDR3 length: 17; clone size: NA; D gene: TRBD1; CDR3 protein: CASSLHRQGTNTGELFF; CDR3 DNA: TGTGCCAGCAGCTTACATCGACAGGGAACGAACACCGGGGAGCTGTTTTTT
J gene: TRBJ2-7; V gene: TRBV12-3/TRBV12-4; CDR3 length: 14; clone size: many; D gene: NA; CDR3 protein: CASSLSSGRDEQYF; CDR3 DNA: TGTGCCAGCAGTTTATCTTCAGGGCGCGACGAGCAGTACTTC
J gene: TRBJ2-2; V gene: TRBV3-1; CDR3 length: 17; clone size: many; D gene: NA; CDR3 protein: CASSHSWAAANTGELFF; CDR3 DNA: TGTGCCAGCAGCCATAGTTGGGCCGCCGCGAACACCGGGGAGCTGTTTTTT
J gene: TRBJ2-3; V gene: TRBV7-9; CDR3 length: 13; clone size: few; D gene: NA; CDR3 protein: CASSMTGADTQYF; CDR3 DNA: TGTGCCAGCAGTATGACGGGCGCAGATACGCAGTATTTT
J gene: TRBJ2-5; V gene: TRBV27; CDR3 length: 15; clone size: many; D gene: NA; CDR3 protein: CASSPTFGTPRTQYF; CDR3 DNA: TGTGCCAGCAGTCCCACATTTGGGACACCCAGGACCCAGTACTTC
J gene: TRBJ1-5; V gene: TRBV6-1; CDR3 length: 14; clone size: many; D gene: NA; CDR3 protein: CASTPQGSNQPQHF; CDR3 DNA: TGTGCCAGCACCCCACAGGGTAGCAATCAGCCCCAGCATTTT
J gene: TRBJ2-7; V gene: TRBV7-8; CDR3 length: 17; clone size: NA; D gene: NA; CDR3 protein: CASSARSGTRGSYEQYF; CDR3 DNA: TGTGCCAGCAGCGCGCGCTCCGGGACCAGAGGGAGCTACGAGCAGTACTTC
J gene: TRBJ1-5; V gene: TRBV5-6; CDR3 length: 15; clone size: many; D gene: NA; CDR3 protein: CASSLGGKGNQPQHF; CDR3 DNA: TGTGCCAGCAGCCTGGGGGGTAAGGGCAATCAGCCCCAGCATTTT
J gene: TRBJ2-1; V gene: TRBV28; CDR3 length: 15; clone size: NA; D gene: NA; CDR3 protein: CASSLGAVGTDEQFF; CDR3 DNA: TGTGCCAGCAGTTTAGGAGCAGTTGGGACGGATGAGCAGTTCTTC
J gene: TRBJ1-2; V gene: TRBV11-2; CDR3 length: 14; clone size: many; D gene: NA; CDR3 protein: CASSELGGGYGYTF; CDR3 DNA: TGTGCCAGCAGCGAGTTAGGAGGGGGCTATGGCTACACCTTC
J gene: TRBJ2-5; V gene: TRBV19; CDR3 length: 13; clone size: many; D gene: NA; CDR3 protein: CASTRTDRSDQYF; CDR3 DNA: TGTGCCAGTACCCGGACTGATCGCAGTGACCAGTACTTC
J gene: TRBJ2-7; V gene: TRBV7-9; CDR3 length: 17; clone size: NA; D gene: TRBD2; CDR3 protein: CASSLELLAGASREQYF; CDR3 DNA: TGTGCCAGCAGCTTAGAGCTGCTAGCGGGGGCCTCGCGGGAGCAGTACTTC
J gene: TRBJ1-6; V gene: TRBV12-3/TRBV12-4; CDR3 length: 15; clone size: many; D gene: NA; CDR3 protein: CASTLARSYNSPLHF; CDR3 DNA: TGTGCCAGCACCTTGGCCCGCTCCTATAATTCACCCCTCCACTTT
J gene: TRBJ2-7; V gene: TRBV12-3/TRBV12-4; CDR3 length: 14; clone size: many; D gene: NA; CDR3 protein: CASSSSAGAYEQYF; CDR3 DNA: NA
J gene: TRBJ2-7; V gene: TRBV3-1; CDR3 length: 16; clone size: many; D gene: TRBD1; CDR3 protein: CASSQAWDRITYEQYF; CDR3 DNA: TGTGCCAGCAGCCAGGCGTGGGACAGGATCACCTACGAGCAGTACTTC
J gene: TRBJ2-5; V gene: TRBV12-3/TRBV12-4; CDR3 length: 14; clone size: NA; D gene: NA; CDR3 protein: CASSLDGGQETQYF; CDR3 DNA: TGTGCCAGCAGTTTGGATGGGGGACAAGAGACCCAGTACTTC
J gene: TRBJ2-7; V gene: TRBV20-1; CDR3 length: 12; clone size: many; D gene: NA; CDR3 protein: CSAPGHSYEQYF; CDR3 DNA: TGCAGTGCCCCGGGACATTCCTACGAGCAGTACTTC
J gene: TRBJ2-1; V gene: TRBV7-2; CDR3 length: 16; clone size: many; D gene: TRBD2; CDR3 protein: CASSLVGTSVYNEQFF; CDR3 DNA: TGTGCCAGCAGCTTAGTCGGGACTAGTGTCTACAATGAGCAGTTCTTC
J gene: TRBJ1-6; V gene: TRBV20-1; CDR3 length: 13; clone size: NA; D gene: TRBD1; CDR3 protein: CSAIPGGNSPLHF; CDR3 DNA: TGCAGTGCTATCCCAGGGGGAAATTCACCCCTCCACTTT
J gene: TRBJ2-7; V gene: TRBV12-3/TRBV12-4; CDR3 length: 14; clone size: NA; D gene: NA; CDR3 protein: CASSPSAASYEQYF; CDR3 DNA: TGTGCCAGCAGTCCCAGTGCGGCCTCCTACGAGCAGTACTTC
J gene: TRBJ1-5; V gene: TRBV19; CDR3 length: 15; clone size: few; D gene: NA; CDR3 protein: CASSHGMGGNQPQHF; CDR3 DNA: TGTGCCAGTAGTCATGGGATGGGAGGCAATCAGCCCCAGCATTTT
J gene: TRBJ2-5; V gene: TRBV4-1; CDR3 length: 15; clone size: NA; D gene: NA; CDR3 protein: CASSHEPGREETQYF; CDR3 DNA: TGCGCCAGCAGCCACGAACCGGGACGCGAAGAGACCCAGTACTTC
J gene: TRBJ1-1; V gene: TRBV5-1; CDR3 length: 16; clone size: NA; D gene: TRBD1; CDR3 protein: CASSLVLAAGGDEAFF; CDR3 DNA: TGCGCCAGCAGCTTGGTCCTTGCGGCAGGGGGGGATGAAGCTTTCTTT
J gene: TRBJ2-3; V gene: TRBV18; CDR3 length: 14; clone size: many; D gene: NA; CDR3 protein: CASSPDFLTDTQYF; CDR3 DNA: TGTGCCAGCTCCCCTGATTTCCTCACAGATACGCAGTATTTT
J gene: TRBJ1-2; V gene: TRBV20-1; CDR3 length: 12; clone size: many; D gene: NA; CDR3 protein: CSAPQGMNGYTF; CDR3 DNA: TGCAGTGCTCCCCAGGGGATGAATGGCTACACCTTC
J gene: TRBJ1-2; V gene: TRBV3-1; CDR3 length: 13; clone size: few; D gene: NA; CDR3 protein: CASSQRIFYGYTF; CDR3 DNA: TGTGCCAGCAGCCAACGAATCTTCTATGGCTACACCTTC
J gene: TRBJ2-1; V gene: TRBV30; CDR3 length: 15; clone size: NA; D gene: NA; CDR3 protein: CAWSVLGLGNNEQFF; CDR3 DNA: TGTGCCTGGAGTGTACTGGGCCTAGGGAACAATGAGCAGTTCTTC
J gene: TRBJ2-5; V gene: TRBV3-1; CDR3 length: 17; clone size: few; D gene: NA; CDR3 protein: CASSQGLRGPGGETQYF; CDR3 DNA: TGTGCCAGCAGCCAAGGTCTTCGGGGCCCCGGCGGCGAGACCCAGTACTTC
J gene: TRBJ1-3; V gene: TRBV9; CDR3 length: 15; clone size: NA; D gene: TRBD1; CDR3 protein: CASSEGQSSGNTIYF; CDR3 DNA: TGTGCCAGCAGCGAGGGACAGAGCTCTGGAAACACCATATATTTT